A selection of T cell receptor beta chains follows, all from one sample in a study of regulatory T cells in long-lasting Graves disease. MiXCR was run by TCRdb on the multiplex PCR reads, yielding one entry per CDR3 protein. The sample has 450,000 to 700,000 distinct CDR3 sequences, around an eighth seen once. These data are also associated with another study on T cells in Graves' hyperthyroidism and ophthalmopathy.

Sequenced material: peripheral blood mononuclear cells (PBMCs), taken at new diagnosis, from a patient treated with antithyroid drugs. The receptors originated from a man under 40 with Graves disease. Both conserved end residues are part of each CDR3. The order of the fields is clone size, V gene, D gene, J gene, CDR3 DNA, CDR3 protein. A D gene is named only where the DNA matches it firmly. A row's size may be missing; if present it is once, few, many or a size class.

clone size: few
V gene: TRBV6-4
D gene: -
J gene: TRBJ1-2
CDR3 DNA: TGTGCCAGCAGTGACCAGGGACGGGGCTACACCTTC
CDR3 protein: CASSDQGRGYTF

clone size: -
V gene: TRBV3-1
D gene: -
J gene: TRBJ2-2
CDR3 DNA: TGTGCCAGCAGCAACAGGGTCGGGAACGGGGAGCTGTTTTTT
CDR3 protein: CASSNRVGNGELFF

clone size: few
V gene: TRBV27
D gene: -
J gene: TRBJ2-1
CDR3 DNA: TGTGCCAGCGTCCCCGGACGGAGCTCTTGGGAGCAGTTCTTC
CDR3 protein: CASVPGRSSWEQFF

clone size: many
V gene: TRBV2
D gene: TRBD1
J gene: TRBJ2-3
CDR3 DNA: TGTGCCAGCAGGAGACAGGGAGTAGAGGGGACAGATACGCAGTATTTT
CDR3 protein: CASRRQGVEGTDTQYF

clone size: few
V gene: TRBV29-1
D gene: -
J gene: TRBJ1-2
CDR3 DNA: TGCAGCGTTGTTCCGGAACCCCTCGGTAACTATGGCTACACCTTC
CDR3 protein: CSVVPEPLGNYGYTF

clone size: -
V gene: TRBV6-5
D gene: TRBD1
J gene: TRBJ2-3
CDR3 DNA: TGTGCCAGCAGTTGGGACAGGGGCGAAGATACGCAGTATTTT
CDR3 protein: CASSWDRGEDTQYF

clone size: many
V gene: TRBV10-1
D gene: TRBD2
J gene: TRBJ2-1
CDR3 DNA: TGCGCCAGCAGTGAGAAGGCGACTAGCGGACAATTTGAGCAGTTCTTC
CDR3 protein: CASSEKATSGQFEQFF

clone size: few
V gene: TRBV6-9
D gene: TRBD2
J gene: TRBJ2-2
CDR3 DNA: TGTGCCAGCAGTTACCTAGCGGGAGGGCCCCCCGGGGAGCTGTTTTTT
CDR3 protein: CASSYLAGGPPGELFF

clone size: many
V gene: TRBV5-1
D gene: -
J gene: TRBJ2-7
CDR3 DNA: TGCGCCAGCAGCTTCGAAGGGCCCGACGAGCAGTACTTC
CDR3 protein: CASSFEGPDEQYF

clone size: many
V gene: TRBV20-1
D gene: -
J gene: TRBJ2-7
CDR3 DNA: TGCAGTGCTGGGACCTACGAGCAGTACTTC
CDR3 protein: CSAGTYEQYF

clone size: -
V gene: TRBV5-1
D gene: -
J gene: TRBJ2-5
CDR3 DNA: TGCGCCAGCAGGTCCTACGGGGCAGAACAAGAGACCCAGTACTTC
CDR3 protein: CASRSYGAEQETQYF

clone size: many
V gene: TRBV5-1
D gene: -
J gene: TRBJ2-5
CDR3 DNA: TGCGCCAGCAGCCCGGGACTTCGCGAGGGAGAGACCCAGTACTTC
CDR3 protein: CASSPGLREGETQYF

clone size: many
V gene: TRBV7-3
D gene: TRBD2
J gene: TRBJ2-1
CDR3 DNA: TGTGCCAGCAGCATAGGACTAGCGGGAGTGGGTGAGCAGTTCTTC
CDR3 protein: CASSIGLAGVGEQFF

clone size: -
V gene: TRBV30
D gene: -
J gene: TRBJ1-6
CDR3 DNA: TGTGCCTGGAAAAAAGTCGCGGGGGCCAATTCACCCCTCCACTTT
CDR3 protein: CAWKKVAGANSPLHF

clone size: many
V gene: TRBV6-1
D gene: -
J gene: TRBJ2-1
CDR3 DNA: TGTGCCAGCAGTGCCGGGACGGAGCAGTTCTTC
CDR3 protein: CASSAGTEQFF

clone size: many
V gene: TRBV27
D gene: TRBD1
J gene: TRBJ2-4
CDR3 DNA: TGTGCCAGCAGTCCCCGGGACAGTTTGGAAAATCAGTACTTC
CDR3 protein: CASSPRDSLENQYF

clone size: -
V gene: TRBV27
D gene: TRBD2
J gene: TRBJ2-1
CDR3 DNA: TGTGCCAGCAGTGTGACGAGCGGGATCTTCGATGAGCAGTTCTTC
CDR3 protein: CASSVTSGIFDEQFF

clone size: few
V gene: TRBV4-2
D gene: -
J gene: TRBJ1-1
CDR3 DNA: TGTGCCAGCAGCCAAGATCATGGAGCGAACACTGAAGCTTTCTTT
CDR3 protein: CASSQDHGANTEAFF

clone size: few
V gene: TRBV6-1
D gene: TRBD2
J gene: TRBJ2-1
CDR3 DNA: TGTGCCAGCACCCTCGGGGGCGGGAGGGCGGGGAATGAGCAGTTCTTC
CDR3 protein: CASTLGGGRAGNEQFF

clone size: -
V gene: TRBV30
D gene: -
J gene: TRBJ2-7
CDR3 DNA: TGTGCCTGGAGTCCTCGGAGCTCCTACGAGCAGTACTTC
CDR3 protein: CAWSPRSSYEQYF

clone size: many
V gene: TRBV10-3
D gene: -
J gene: TRBJ1-1
CDR3 DNA: TGTGCCATCAGTGGAAACGAAGGAGCTTTCTTT
CDR3 protein: CAISGNEGAFF

clone size: many
V gene: TRBV2
D gene: TRBD2
J gene: TRBJ2-3
CDR3 DNA: TGTGCCAGCAGGGTTGGGTCTAGCGGAACCACAGATACGCAGTATTTT
CDR3 protein: CASRVGSSGTTDTQYF

clone size: many
V gene: TRBV28
D gene: -
J gene: TRBJ2-5
CDR3 DNA: TGTGCCAGCAGTTCCTCGGGGGGACAGGTCTCGCAAGAGACCCAGTACTTC
CDR3 protein: CASSSSGGQVSQETQYF

clone size: many
V gene: TRBV12-5
D gene: -
J gene: TRBJ2-1
CDR3 DNA: TGTGCTAGTGGTCTCAAGCTAAATGAGCAGTTCTTC
CDR3 protein: CASGLKLNEQFF

clone size: many
V gene: TRBV12-3/TRBV12-4
D gene: TRBD2
J gene: TRBJ2-1
CDR3 DNA: TGTGCCAGCAGCCCGGAAGTAGCGGGAGGGGACAATGAGCAGTTCTTC
CDR3 protein: CASSPEVAGGDNEQFF

clone size: -
V gene: TRBV29-1
D gene: -
J gene: TRBJ2-4
CDR3 DNA: TGCAGCGGCGGATATCCAAGCATTCAGTACTTC
CDR3 protein: CSGGYPSIQYF

clone size: few
V gene: TRBV24-1
D gene: TRBD1
J gene: TRBJ2-7
CDR3 DNA: TGTGCCACCAGTGATGCCGGTACAGGGGGCTACGAGCAGTACTTC
CDR3 protein: CATSDAGTGGYEQYF